This paragraph reports one TCR beta chain. This sample stems from a study of OX40 agonist ivuxolimab in advanced cancers. Trimming removed 5 bases from V and 2 bases from J; junction bases left unmatched: 4. Germline assignment: CDR1 MRHNA and CDR2 SNTAGT. CDR3 length: 15 residues. The method was immunoSEQ multiplex PCR; TCRdb's version includes in-frame clones alone and lacks a portion of them. The sample contains around 15,000 clones, over 75% of which appear only once. The sample consisted of CD4+ or CD8+ T cells sorted from blood, taken in a trial of the OX40 agonist ivuxolimab. The source is an adult with an advanced solid tumor such as melanoma, head and neck, liver or kidney cancer. The V and J genes are TRBV6-4 and TRBJ2-1, with 9 positions matching TRBD2. CDR3 nucleotide sequence: TGTGCCAGCAGTCAAGCGGGAGGCACCTACAATGAGCAGTTCTTC. This codes for CASSQAGGTYNEQFF.